This T cell receptor beta chain came from a study of T cell responses to AZD1222 COVID-19 vaccine. J lost 0 bases, V lost 2 bases, and 8 bases had no gene match. The germline V gene has CDR1 MNHEY and CDR2 SVGEGT. This CDR3 is built from 18 residues. TCRdb keeps only in-frame clones here, not all; method: immunoSEQ multiplex PCR. The sample holds 100,000 to 150,000 clones; about 93% are singletons and the top ten take 5%. Study-wide findings and caveats: Seropositivity was recorded at baseline in only 6 or 7 AZD1222 recipients. Clonal diversity may have been underestimated, and the donors were mostly white British, with more females than males. Spike-specific TCR breadth rose after two AZD1222 doses, and depth rose as well.

Samples with a second dose at about 4 or about 12 weeks were pooled together. On this clone: Its cognate antigen is unknown.

The V gene is TRBV6-2 or TRBV6-3, the J gene TRBJ2-4; 9 bases agree with TRBD1. The sample was peripheral blood, taken 28 days after the second AZD1222 dose. The receptor was derived from an adult who received the AZD1222 COVID-19 vaccine. The CDR3 DNA reads as TGTGCCAGCAGTTACCGGACAGGGGTGACTTTAGCCAAAAACATTCAGTACTTC. This sequence encodes CASSYRTGVTLAKNIQYF.